The TCR beta chain under discussion was sequenced for a study of blood T cell repertoires in COVID-19. Looking at the study overall: Sites across the United States, Italy and Spain contributed samples from acute and convalescent COVID-19. PBMCs, B-cell-depleted T cells, or T cells provided the cDNA or gDNA that made up the material.

In germline, CDR1 is LGHDT, CDR2 YNNKEL (reference sequence). With 6 bases clipped from V and 5 bases from J, the junction kept 6 bases outside the gene matches. The CDR3 extends over 15 amino acids. Only in-frame clones appear in the TCRdb table, and some are missing; sequencing was by immunoSEQ multiplex PCR. Among more than 95,000 clones listed, around nine tenths were seen once. The TCR sequence derives from a man between 60 and 70 years old with acute or convalescent COVID-19. The sequenced sample was peripheral blood. The chain has TRBV3-1 (or the pseudogene TRBV3-2) and TRBJ2-1; 11 bases agree with TRBD1. The DNA of the CDR3 is TGTGCCAGCAGAGAGGACAGGGGGCGTAACAATGAGCAGTTCTTC. It yields the protein CASREDRGRNNEQFF.